What follows describes a single TCR beta chain. Seattle enrolled patients during active infection and tracked them longitudinally. Some clones are missing from TCRdb's copy, which holds only in-frame ones; the method was immunoSEQ multiplex PCR. The table shows around 370,000 clones, with 88% occurring only once. These data belong to a study of blood T cell repertoires in COVID-19. The CDR3 has 15 amino acids. Germline V gene lookup returns CDR1 MDHEN and CDR2 SYDVKM. Trimming cost V 5 bases and J 5 bases; bases outside gene matches: 8. The clonotype originates from a woman in her seventies with COVID-19, enrolled during active disease. Sequenced sample: peripheral blood. The chain employs TRBV28 and TRBJ1-1; 10 bases map to TRBD1. The CDR3 DNA follows: TGTGCCAGCAGTACCGACAGGGGGCCGAATACTGAAGCTTTCTTT. This sequence encodes CASSTDRGPNTEAFF.